This TCR beta chain was sequenced in a study of cytomegalovirus exposure and HLA in healthy donors. Study context: Early release data held 85 million to 95 million unique TCRs from HLA-typed donors.

Notes on the study in general: A later analysis linked a missense variant in DCLRE1C to the trimming of TCR beta V and J genes. On later analysis, the bulk of CMV-associated TCR beta chains appeared to be HLA-restricted. The study dropped some indistinguishable V segments, TRBV6-2 and TRBV6-3 among them.

The ends were cut back, 0 bases at V and 4 bases at J, with 12 bases in the middle. The germline gives CDR1 MNHEY, CDR2 SMNVEV (reference sequence). CDR3 length: 15 amino acids. PCR amplification relied on 60 Vbeta primers (plus 13 Jbeta primers). Sequencing used immunoSEQ multiplex PCR; TCRdb keeps in-frame clones, though not all of them. The table includes around 91,000 clones, 78% detected once. Concerning this clone itself: What it binds is not known.

The V call is TRBV27, the J call TRBJ1-1, with D hard to call. Material for sequencing was PBMCs. The TCR sequence derives from a woman aged 40 to 50 in good health and CMV-seropositive. CDR3 amino acids: CASSLSTKRGTEAFF. The DNA for the CDR3 is TGTGCCAGCAGTTTATCCACAAAGCGGGGCACTGAAGCTTTCTTT.